The 30 T cell receptor beta chains presented below share a single source sample, sequenced in a study of blood T cell repertoires in COVID-19. Here immunoSEQ multiplex PCR was the method, and the copy in TCRdb shows in-frame clones only, minus some. The sample carries 200,000 to 300,000 clones, around 84% recorded once. The sequencing input was peripheral blood. The receptor set was obtained from a woman aged 60 to 75 with COVID-19, enrolled during active disease.

The chain carries TRBV6-5 and TRBJ2-7; D unresolved. This CDR3 contains 13 residues. Germline V CDR1 and CDR2: MNHEY, SVGAGI. Trimming left V 10 bases short and J 0 bases short, with 13 bases between. CDR3 sequence (DNA): TGTGCCATTGGCCGAGGCCTCTCCTACGAGCAGTACTTC. It codes for CAIGRGLSYEQYF.

V is TRBV5-1 and J is TRBJ2-1; 7 nucleotides match TRBD2. Trimming cost V 4 bases and J 2 bases; bases outside gene matches: 15. The CDR3 sequence is 18 residues long. The germline CDR1 and CDR2 sequences are SGHRS and YFSETQ. CDR3 in DNA: TGCGCCAGCAGCCGATTGGCCCTAAGCGGGACCACCTACAATGAGCAGTTCTTC. Residues: CASSRLALSGTTYNEQFF.

J is TRBJ1-3 and V is TRBV10-3; the D is unclear. CDR3 length equals 13 residues. Trimming stripped 3 bases from V and 1 base from J, with 4 bases between. Looked up from germline, CDR1 is ENHRY and CDR2 is SYGVKD. CDR3 DNA: TGTGCCATCAGTGAAATATCTGGAAACACCATATATTTT. Translation gives CAISEISGNTIYF.

This chain joins TRBV28 and TRBJ1-2, with TRBD1 as a possible D gene (6 bases). Germline CDR1 MDHEN, CDR2 SYDVKM. Trimming stripped 4 bases from V and 5 bases from J, with 14 bases between. The CDR3 spans 14 residues. Written as DNA, the CDR3 is TGTGCCAGCAGTTGGACAGTAAAAACATATGGCTACACCTTC. It encodes CASSWTVKTYGYTF.

V usage is TRBV7-9 and J usage is TRBJ2-1; 9 bases line up with TRBD2. The V gene end was trimmed by 8 bases and the J gene end by 5 bases; junction bases not matched to a gene: 19. This CDR3 is built from 18 residues. From germline, CDR1 is SEHNR and CDR2 FQNEAQ (reference sequence). CDR3 coding DNA: TGTGCCAGCGCCAGGCCCACCATAGCGGGAGTAGGGCACAATGAGCAGTTCTTC. Amino acids: CASARPTIAGVGHNEQFF. The full variable domain, its missing parts supplied by reference TRBV7-9 and TRBJ2-1, is DTGVSQNPRHKITKRGQNVTFRCDPISEHNRLYWYRQTLGQGPEFLTYFQNEAQLEKSRLLSDRFSAERPKGSFSTLEIQRTEQGDSAMYLCASARPTIAGVGHNEQFFGPGTRLTVL.

This chain links TRBV30 with TRBJ1-1; 7 bases agree with TRBD1. The ends lost 1 base at V and 8 bases at J; junction bases unmatched: 13. CDR1 GTSNPN and CDR2 SVGIG come from the germline V gene (reference sequence). The CDR3 totals 15 residues. In nucleotides, the CDR3 is TGTGCCTGGAGTGCTCGGACAGGAGTTGTGACCGAAGCTTTCTTT. Encoded protein: CAWSARTGVVTEAFF.

The V call is TRBV10-3, the J call TRBJ1-6; 11 nucleotides agree with TRBD1. Per germline, CDR1 ENHRY and CDR2 SYGVKD. V dropped 2 bases and J dropped 7; count of bases not matched to a gene: 4. The length of the CDR3 is 16 residues. CDR3 DNA sequence: TGTGCCATCAGTGAGCTCCGGGACAGGGGGAATTCACCCCTCCACTTT. It is translated as CAISELRDRGNSPLHF.

The V call is TRBV7-9, the J call TRBJ1-2, with D possibly being TRBD1 (5 bases). The CDR3 runs to 13 residues. CDR1 is SEHNR, CDR2 FQNEAQ, per germline (reference sequence). Trimming took 2 bases from V and 8 from J, leaving 12 bases between them. The CDR3 region is CASSLIGVGGYTF. The CDR3 DNA reads TGTGCCAGCAGCTTAATAGGGGTCGGCGGCTACACCTTC.

The J gene is TRBJ2-3, the V gene TRBV28; TRBD2 is a possible D gene (5 bases). Between the trimmed V and J ends, which lost 6 bases and 6 bases, there was a span of 13 bases. This CDR3 comprises 13 residues. Per germline, CDR1 MDHEN and CDR2 SYDVKM. CDR3 sequence reads: CASRVRTWDTQYF. CDR3 DNA sequence: TGTGCCAGCAGAGTCCGGACTTGGGATACGCAGTATTTT.

The rearrangement links TRBV18 to TRBJ2-5; TRBD2 aligns across 9 bases. CDR3 length equals 16 residues. From germline, CDR1 is KGHSH and CDR2 LQKENI. Trimming cost V 5 bases and J 2 bases; bases outside gene matches: 9. CDR3 protein: CASSLKAGGSQETQYF. The CDR3, as DNA: TGTGCCAGCTCATTAAAAGCGGGAGGTAGTCAAGAGACCCAGTACTTC.

The chain employs TRBV19 and TRBJ2-1; possibly TRBD2 for D (8 bases). The CDR3 has 15 amino acids. Trimming shortened V by 7 bases and J by 7 bases, and 20 bases separated the two germline ends. Germline CDR1 and CDR2: LNHDA and SQIVND (reference sequence). CDR3 residues: CASTRGGTDKNEQFF. CDR3 DNA sequence: TGTGCCAGTACCCGGGGGGGGACAGATAAGAATGAGCAGTTCTTC.

The J gene is TRBJ2-5, the V gene TRBV6-2 or TRBV6-3, with 11 bases fitting TRBD2. Looked up from germline, CDR1 is MNHEY and CDR2 is SVGEGT. The V gene end was trimmed by 5 bases and the J gene end by 1 base; junction bases not matched to a gene: 9. The CDR3 contains 17 residues. The CDR3 protein is CASSDPPLAGAQETQYF. CDR3 bases: TGTGCCAGCAGTGACCCCCCACTAGCGGGAGCCCAAGAGACCCAGTACTTC.

The V gene is TRBV6-5, the J gene TRBJ2-1; 11 bases agree with TRBD2. The trim removed 5 bases at V and 9 bases at J, leaving 9 bases unmatched. Germline V CDR1 and CDR2: MNHEY, SVGAGI. The CDR3 loop spans 15 amino acids. CDR3 region: CASSNSGRGSGEQFF. The CDR3 DNA sequence: TGTGCCAGCAGTAATAGCGGGAGGGGATCGGGTGAGCAGTTCTTC.

The chain links TRBV19 to TRBJ1-3; D gene unclear. The length of the CDR3 is 15 residues. Germline V gene data show CDR1 as LNHDA and CDR2 as SQIVND (reference sequence). Deletions cut 5 bases from V and 0 bases from J, with 11 bases between. This CDR3 is CASSETGSSGNTIYF. CDR3 nucleotide sequence: TGTGCCAGTAGTGAAACCGGGAGCTCTGGAAACACCATATATTTT.

The chain recombines TRBV15 with TRBJ2-1; 9 bases agree with TRBD1. Trimming took 1 base from V and 6 from J; bases not matched to a gene: 10. The germline V gene encodes CDR1 LNHNV and CDR2 YYDKDF (reference sequence). The CDR3 is 17 amino acids. CDR3 DNA sequence: TGTGCCACCAGCAGAGCGACGTCGGGACAGGGTCTCAATGAGCAGTTCTTC. Its translation: CATSRATSGQGLNEQFF.

The V and J genes are TRBV6-5 and TRBJ1-1; 8 bases match TRBD1. V shed 6 bases and J 4 bases; nucleotides not matched to a gene: 4. The CDR3 extends over 13 amino acids. CDR1 and CDR2 from the germline V gene are MNHEY and SVGAGI. CDR3 in DNA: TGTGCCAGCAGACGGACAGGGAGCACTGAAGCTTTCTTT. Its protein is CASRRTGSTEAFF.

V is TRBV28 and J is TRBJ2-1; D is perhaps TRBD1 (5 bases). The length of the CDR3 is 15 residues. Trimming cost V 5 bases and J 6 bases, with 17 bases left between them. CDR1 and CDR2 from the germline V gene are MDHEN and SYDVKM. The CDR3 region is CASSANQGRGNEQFF. The CDR3 nucleotides are TGTGCCAGCAGTGCCAACCAGGGTAGGGGCAATGAGCAGTTCTTC.

This clone was seen a single time. The chain employs TRBV9 and TRBJ1-3, with D possibly matching TRBD1 (5 bases). V lost 3 bases to trimming and J lost 1 base, with 14 bases between them. Per the germline V gene, CDR1 is SGDLS and CDR2 is YYNGEE. This CDR3 comprises 16 residues. In DNA, the CDR3 is TGTGCCAGCAGCGCTCGCCCCAGGGATTCTGGAAACACCATATATTTT. Protein: CASSARPRDSGNTIYF.

The CDR3 nucleotides are TGTGCCAGCAGCCAAGCACTAGCGTCTACAGATACGCAGTATTTT. This gives the protein CASSQALASTDTQYF. The chain employs TRBV3-1 (or the pseudogene TRBV3-2) and TRBJ2-3, with TRBD2 identical over 7 bases. Per the germline V gene, CDR1 is LGHDT and CDR2 is YNNKEL (reference sequence). The V gene end was trimmed by 1 base and the J gene end by 3 bases; junction bases not matched to a gene: 4. The CDR3 is 15 residues long.

V is TRBV28 and J is TRBJ1-4; the D gene is possibly TRBD1 (5 bases). The V end lost 6 bases, the J end lost 3 bases, and 14 bases lay between the germline ends. The CDR3 totals 15 residues. Germline CDR1 MDHEN, CDR2 SYDVKM. The CDR3 sequence is CASRDHGGANEKLFF. In DNA, the CDR3 is TGTGCCAGCAGGGATCACGGGGGAGCTAATGAAAAACTGTTTTTT.

The rearrangement joins TRBV5-1 to TRBJ2-5; 8 bases align to TRBD2. Trimming removed 5 bases from V and 5 bases from J; junction bases left unmatched: 11. The CDR3 spans 15 residues. The germline V gene encodes CDR1 SGHRS and CDR2 YFSETQ. The CDR3, as DNA: TGCGCCAGCAGAGCCGGGACCGGGAGGGCTGAGACCCAGTACTTC. Translated, it gives CASRAGTGRAETQYF.

V and J are TRBV6-6 and TRBJ2-7; 8 bases line up with TRBD1. The CDR3 totals 14 residues. V lost 2 bases and J lost 2; bases outside the gene matches: 2. Germline assignment: CDR1 MNHNY and CDR2 SVGAGI (reference sequence). CDR3: CASSYGQGAYEQYF. CDR3 coding DNA: TGTGCCAGCAGTTACGGACAGGGTGCCTACGAGCAGTACTTC.

The chain links TRBV19 to TRBJ2-3; 7 nucleotides agree with TRBD1. In germline, CDR1 is LNHDA, CDR2 SQIVND (reference sequence). This CDR3 is 17 amino acids long. J gave up 1 base and V 4 bases, and 11 bases lay outside the gene matches. The CDR3 nucleotides read TGTGCCAGTAGTACCGAGGGGGCTCCCAGGGGCACAGATACGCAGTATTTT. This gives the protein CASSTEGAPRGTDTQYF.

This sequence joins TRBV5-1 and TRBJ2-7; 10 bases match TRBD1. V lost 6 bases to trimming and J lost 4 bases; unmatched junction nucleotides: 7. CDR1 is SGHRS, CDR2 YFSETQ, per germline. The CDR3 runs 14 residues. The CDR3 sequence: CASKPGQGSYEQYF. The CDR3 DNA reads as TGCGCCAGCAAGCCGGGACAGGGGTCTTACGAGCAGTACTTC.

V gene TRBV6-4 combines with J gene TRBJ2-3, with 10 bases lining up with TRBD2. V shed 10 bases and J 6 bases; nucleotides not matched to a gene: 13. CDR1 and CDR2 (germline): MRHNA, SNTAGT. CDR3 length: 15 residues. The CDR3 DNA follows: TGTGCCACCTCACGGACTAGCGGCGGTGGTGATACGCAGTATTTT. Its protein is CATSRTSGGGDTQYF.

The rearrangement uses TRBV20-1 and TRBJ2-7; possible D gene TRBD1, 6 bases. The V and J ends lost 8 bases and 3 bases respectively, with 23 bases between them. Germline CDR1 reads DFQATT; CDR2 reads SNEGSKA (reference sequence). The CDR3 loop spans 15 amino acids. CDR3 nucleotide sequence: TGCAGTTCCAGTGCTAGATCTCCGGACAGCTACGAGCAGTACTTC. Translating gives CSSSARSPDSYEQYF.

This clone showed up just a few times. This chain connects TRBV5-1 to TRBJ2-7, with 10 bases matching TRBD2. CDR3 length: 15 residues. Germline CDR1 reads SGHRS; CDR2 reads YFSETQ. J was trimmed by 0 bases and V by 4 bases; bases with no gene match: 4. CDR3 residues: CASSPIAGGSYEQYF. As DNA, the CDR3 is TGCGCCAGCAGCCCTATAGCGGGGGGCTCCTACGAGCAGTACTTC.

The chain is built from TRBV28 and TRBJ1-1, with D hard to call. Germline V lookup: CDR1 MDHEN, CDR2 SYDVKM. The CDR3 length is 11 residues. V lost 5 bases, J lost 4 bases, and 5 bases lay in between. CDR3 loop: CASSPRTEAFF. CDR3 DNA sequence: TGTGCCAGCAGTCCCCGCACTGAAGCTTTCTTT.

This clone came up a few times. The chain recombines TRBV5-1 with TRBJ2-2; a possible D gene is TRBD1 (6 bases). CDR1 and CDR2 (germline): SGHRS, YFSETQ. This CDR3 spans 15 amino acids. V was cut by 6 bases and J by 1 base, with 13 bases left in between. CDR3 amino acids: CASTETGWNTGELFF. DNA for the CDR3: TGCGCCAGCACCGAGACAGGATGGAACACCGGGGAGCTGTTTTTT.

The gene calls are TRBV11-1 and TRBJ2-7, with D uncertain. The CDR3 totals 14 residues. V was pared by 5 bases and J by 2 bases, with 13 bases between. Germline lookup yields CDR1 SGHAT and CDR2 FQDESV (reference sequence). The CDR3 DNA is TGTGCCAGCAGCCCCGAGTTGGGCACCTACGAGCAGTACTTC. Encoded protein: CASSPELGTYEQYF.